This entry lists 3 T cell receptor beta chains sequenced from one sample in a study of graft-versus-host responses after intestinal transplantation. No antigen has been assigned to these receptors. Sequencing used immunoSEQ multiplex PCR; TCRdb keeps in-frame clones, though not all of them. Among tens of thousands of clones listed, about 88% were seen once. The sample in question was unstimulated CD4+ T cells sorted from spleen or lymph node cells, obtained before transplant. The source is a human donor who was the organ donor for an intestinal transplant.

The gene calls are TRBV7-2 and TRBJ2-5; the match to TRBD2 covers 8 bases. CDR1 and CDR2 from the germline V gene are SGHTA and FQGNSA. This CDR3 spans 14 amino acids. Trimming removed 5 bases from V and 5 bases from J; junction bases left unmatched: 7. The CDR3 region is CASSGKSGGETQYF. CDR3 nucleotides: TGTGCCAGCAGCGGGAAAAGCGGGGGTGAGACCCAGTACTTC.

The V gene is TRBV27, the J gene TRBJ2-1; 9 bases are a match to TRBD1. J gave up 8 bases and V 6 bases, and 14 bases lay outside the gene matches. There are 16 residues in the CDR3. Germline lookup yields CDR1 MNHEY and CDR2 SMNVEV (reference sequence). DNA of the CDR3: TGTGCCAGCAGAAGGACGAGAGGGACAGGGCGTGATGAGCAGTTCTTC. Amino acid sequence: CASRRTRGTGRDEQFF.

This rearrangement joins TRBV29-1 to TRBJ1-2; D might be TRBD1 (5 bases). Trimming shortened V by 4 bases and J by 8 bases, and 14 bases separated the two germline ends. CDR1 SQVTM and CDR2 ANQGSEA come from the germline V gene. This CDR3 comprises 12 residues. This CDR3 reads CSVGEGLRGYTF. In DNA, the CDR3 is TGCAGCGTTGGGGAGGGGCTCAGGGGCTACACCTTC.